This record concerns one T cell receptor beta chain sequence. The second PCR ran about 6 to 11 cycles with a sample-barcoded 5' primer and J-beta primers. All samples gave at least 2.5 million CDR3-containing paired-end reads. TCRdb redid the calling of the 5' RACE reads with MiXCR, one entry per CDR3 protein. This sample has 2 million or so distinct CDR3 sequences, with 49% found just once. This sample is part of a study of blood T cells in healthy people across ages. The sequencing input was blood. This TCR was sampled from a woman aged 35 to 49 in good health.

The DNA for the CDR3 is TGTGCCAGCAACGGACAGGGGCAGGGGAACACTGAAGCTTTCTTT. It translates to CASNGQGQGNTEAFF. The V call is TRBV6-5, the J call TRBJ1-1, with TRBD1 matching over 9 bases. V lost 7 bases, J lost 1 base, and 7 bases stayed unmatched. This CDR3 spans 15 amino acids. CDR1 is MNHEY, CDR2 SVGAGI, per germline.